Below, 20 T cell receptor beta chains from the same sample are listed, as sequenced in a study of spatial heterogeneity in lung cancer (dated by TCRdb to 2018 to 2020). The intended sense of this specimen's time point label: blood at routine non-recurrence follow-up after resection. The library was produced with 5' RACE. The reads were generated on a NextSeq 500. TCRdb reran the public reads through fastp at Q25 and MiXCR, keeping productive beta chains. Under each unique CDR3 protein, matching rows form one entry showing the most common genes and DNA. This sample lists 10,000 to 14,000 distinct CDR3 sequences; 9.5% to 13% were detected once. 30% to 35% of the sample is taken by the ten largest. Sequenced material: PBMCs, taken at follow-up. The receptors stem from a female donor with early-stage non-small cell lung cancer.

This clonotype was observed at least ten times. This chain joins TRBV6-5 and TRBJ2-7; TRBD1 agrees at 11 bases. The V gene's germline CDR1 is MNHEY and CDR2 SVGAGI. The CDR3 loop spans 17 amino acids. With V trimmed by 2 bases and J by 3 bases, 9 bases remained unmatched. The CDR3 region is CASSYRIPGQGDYEQYF. CDR3 in DNA: TGTGCCAGCAGTTACAGAATCCCGGGACAGGGGGACTACGAGCAGTACTTC.

This clonotype was recorded at least ten times. The rearrangement joins TRBV6-1 to TRBJ2-5; 8 bases are shared with TRBD1. Losses at the gene ends were 11 bases for V and 2 bases for J; bases not matched to a gene: 1. The germline CDR1 and CDR2 sequences are MNHNS and SASEGT. This CDR3 has 11 residues. The CDR3 DNA reads TGTGCCGGACAGGGACAAGAGACCCAGTACTTC. The encoded protein is CAGQGQETQYF.

In its sample, this clonotype is medium-sized (0.01 to 0.1%). The chain carries TRBV30 and TRBJ2-1, with 12 bases lining up with TRBD2. The CDR3 loop spans 14 amino acids. Germline V gene lookup returns CDR1 GTSNPN and CDR2 SVGIG (reference sequence). V dropped 8 bases and J dropped 9; count of bases not matched to a gene: 11. This chain's CDR3 is CAGGASGRAVEQFF. The CDR3 DNA reads as TGTGCCGGGGGGGCTAGCGGGAGGGCTGTTGAGCAGTTCTTC. Full variable domain (outside the CDR3, taken from reference TRBV30 and TRBJ2-1): SQTIHQWPATLVQPVGSPLSLECTVEGTSNPNLYWYRQAAGRGLQLLFYSVGIGQISSEVPQNLSASRPQDRQFILSSKKLLLSDSGFYLCAGGASGRAVEQFFGPGTRLTVL.

The chain uses TRBV29-1 and TRBJ2-7; D perhaps matches TRBD2 (5 bases). V was shortened by 0 bases and J by 1 base, with 13 bases between the two germline ends. Germline-derived CDR1 and CDR2 are SQVTM and ANQGSEA. The CDR3 sequence is 15 residues long. CDR3 residues: CSVEDRTSGSYEQYF. As DNA, the CDR3 is TGCAGCGTTGAAGATCGCACTAGTGGTTCCTACGAGCAGTACTTC.

This clonotype was detected many times. The chain joins TRBV5-1 to TRBJ2-1, with a weak D call TRBD2 (6 bases). With 3 bases removed from V and 7 bases from J, the gap between germline ends came to 14 bases. Germline assignment: CDR1 SGHRS and CDR2 YFSETQ. There are 14 residues in the CDR3. CDR3 residues: CASSSQNGRNEQFF. CDR3 DNA sequence: TGCGCCAGCAGCTCCCAAAATGGGAGGAATGAGCAGTTCTTC.

The table lists this clonotype with many counts. The V and J genes are TRBV6-6 and TRBJ2-5; 7 bases are a match to TRBD1. The V gene's germline CDR1 is MNHNY and CDR2 SVGAGI (reference sequence). The junction had 10 bases not matched to a gene; V was cut back by 7 bases and J by 5 bases. The CDR3 totals 14 residues. As DNA, the CDR3 is TGTGCCAGCAACCAACTGACAGGGCACGAGACCCAGTACTTC. Translating gives CASNQLTGHETQYF.

Ten or more counts support this clonotype. The rearrangement joins TRBV7-6 to TRBJ1-4, with TRBD1 matching 7 bases. Germline CDR1 reads SGHVS; CDR2 reads FNYEAQ. The J segment lost 7 bases and the V segment lost 4 bases, leaving 6 bases of the junction unmatched. The CDR3 length is 14 residues. CDR3 protein: CASSYDRAAEKLFF. The CDR3, as DNA: TGTGCCAGCAGCTACGACAGGGCAGCTGAAAAACTGTTTTTT.

This clonotype was picked up many times. The chain carries TRBV12-3 or TRBV12-4 and TRBJ1-5, with 10 bases that match TRBD1. The CDR3 has 15 residues. J lost 4 bases, V lost 6 bases, and 6 bases had no gene match. CDR3 sequence: CASSWRTGGNQPQHF. CDR3 DNA sequence: TGTGCCAGCAGCTGGAGGACAGGGGGAAATCAGCCCCAGCATTTT.

The chain uses TRBV5-4 and TRBJ1-2, with 10 bases that match TRBD1. Germline-derived CDR1 and CDR2 are SGHNT and YYREEE (reference sequence). The trim removed 7 bases at V and 8 bases at J, leaving 8 bases unmatched. The CDR3 sequence is 13 residues long. In DNA, the CDR3 is TGTGCCAGCCGTACCGGGACAGGGGAGGGCTACACCTTC. Its protein product is CASRTGTGEGYTF.

This clonotype was observed at least ten times. This chain uses TRBV20-1 with TRBJ2-1, with D perhaps TRBD1 (5 bases). V was shortened by 2 bases and J by 7 bases, with 12 bases between the two germline ends. The CDR3 runs to 13 residues. Germline V lookup: CDR1 DFQATT, CDR2 SNEGSKA (reference sequence). The CDR3 nucleotides read TGCAGTGCTAGAAGGGGAAGCAAAAATGAGCAGTTCTTC. This encodes CSARRGSKNEQFF.

By proportion, this clonotype is medium-sized (0.01 to 0.1%). V gene TRBV7-2 combines with J gene TRBJ2-7; the match to TRBD2 covers 7 bases. With 3 bases clipped from V and 3 bases from J, the junction kept 5 bases outside the gene matches. The germline gives CDR1 SGHTA, CDR2 FQGNSA. The CDR3 covers 14 residues. CDR3 sequence reads: CASSFQAGSYEQYF. The CDR3 DNA is TGTGCCAGCAGCTTTCAAGCGGGGAGCTACGAGCAGTACTTC.

Ten or more counts support this clonotype. The chain joins TRBV27 to TRBJ2-2; 16 bases align to TRBD2. With 5 bases clipped from V and 6 bases from J, the junction kept 6 bases outside the gene matches. The CDR3 is 17 amino acids. Germline V gene lookup returns CDR1 MNHEY and CDR2 SMNVEV (reference sequence). CDR3 DNA sequence: TGTGCCAGCAGTCCGCCGGGACTAGCGGGAGGGCCCGGGGAGCTGTTTTTT. It specifies CASSPPGLAGGPGELFF.

This clonotype occurred many times. The rearrangement links TRBV7-9 to TRBJ2-7; 7 bases align to TRBD1. Germline-derived CDR1 and CDR2 are SEHNR and FQNEAQ (reference sequence). The V and J ends lost 5 bases and 7 bases, in that order; junction bases with no gene match: 8. This CDR3 is built from 13 residues. CDR3 DNA: TGTGCCAGCAGCCCTGACAGGGCAAGAGAGCAGTACTTC. Residues: CASSPDRAREQYF.

This clonotype was seen ten or more times. The CDR3 sequence: CASSVEGYTGEQYF. The CDR3 DNA reads as TGTGCCAGCAGCGTAGAGGGATATACGGGCGAGCAGTACTTC. The genes are TRBV9 and TRBJ2-7; D remains unclear. V dropped 0 bases and J dropped 6 bases, with 13 bases sitting between them. This CDR3 comprises 14 residues. Germline CDR1 is SGDLS and CDR2 is YYNGEE.

This clonotype was recorded a few times. The CDR3 DNA is TGTGCCAGCAGCCCGGGCGGGACGGCCGCTCTGGGGCAGTTCTTC. This sequence encodes CASSPGGTAALGQFF. The rearrangement links TRBV4-2 to TRBJ2-1, with D perhaps matching TRBD2 (6 bases). The CDR3 spans 15 residues. CDR1 is LGHNA and CDR2 is YNFKEQ in the germline V gene. The V end was cut by 4 bases, the J end by 12 bases, with 22 bases between.

The sample holds many counts of this clonotype. The chain uses TRBV27 and TRBJ2-7, with TRBD1 as a possible D gene (5 bases). The germline gives CDR1 MNHEY, CDR2 SMNVEV (reference sequence). The germline V and J ends were trimmed by 6 bases and 7 bases, with 13 bases remaining between them. The CDR3 covers 12 residues. CDR3 nucleotide sequence: TGTGCCAGCAGAACAGGATGGGGAGAGCAGTACGTC. It codes for CASRTGWGEQYV.

This clonotype was found a few times. The CDR3 loop reads CASSLGGAGNNEQFF. CDR3 nucleotide sequence: TGTGCCAGCAGCTTAGGGGGAGCGGGGAACAATGAGCAGTTCTTC. The rearrangement links TRBV7-9 to TRBJ2-1; 7 bases align to TRBD2. Losses at the gene ends were 1 base for V and 5 bases for J; bases not matched to a gene: 5. Germline CDR1 and CDR2: SEHNR and FQNEAQ (reference sequence). There are 15 residues in the CDR3.

In its sample, this clonotype was seen many times. CDR3 in DNA: TGTGCCAGCAGTTCCCAGGGGGCCAGAACTGAAGCTTTCTTT. Protein sequence: CASSSQGARTEAFF. The genes are TRBV28 and TRBJ1-1; 8 bases are a match to TRBD1. The length of the CDR3 is 14 residues. Germline CDR1 is MDHEN and CDR2 is SYDVKM. The trim removed 4 bases at V and 5 bases at J, leaving 6 bases unmatched.

In this sample, this clonotype turned up a few times. This chain joins TRBV21-1 and TRBJ2-3; no check of the table's D call, TRBD2, against the DNA was made. TRBV21-1 is described as a pseudogene. The CDR3 has 16 amino acids. CDR3 nucleotide sequence: TGTGCCAGCAGCAGGACTAGCGGGGCGCCCGGAGATACGCAGTATTTT. Amino acid sequence: CASSRTSGAPGDTQYF.

This clonotype showed up many times. CDR3 sequence: CASSSTGGGANSPLHF. CDR3 nucleotide sequence: TGTGCCAGCAGTTCCACCGGGGGGGGCGCTAATTCACCCCTCCACTTT. The rearrangement joins TRBV27 to TRBJ1-6; maybe TRBD1 (6 bases). Trimming pared 4 bases from V and 6 bases from J, leaving 16 bases between. Germline-derived CDR1 and CDR2 are MNHEY and SMNVEV (reference sequence). This CDR3 region has 16 residues.